Listed here are 16 T cell receptor beta chains from one sample, sequenced in a study of blood T cell repertoires in COVID-19. Assay used: immunoSEQ multiplex PCR; TCRdb lists only in-frame clones, some missing. The profile covers a few hundred thousand clones, with roughly 84% appearing a single time and roughly 4% taken by the ten largest. Sample: peripheral blood. The receptor set was obtained from a man aged 55 to 69 with acute or convalescent COVID-19.

V usage is TRBV28 and J usage is TRBJ1-1; TRBD1 matches at 7 bases. Trimming took 5 bases from V and 4 from J; bases not matched to a gene: 7. CDR1 MDHEN and CDR2 SYDVKM come from the germline V gene. This CDR3 spans 14 amino acids. DNA for the CDR3: TGTGCCAGCAGTCCGGACAGGCTGGGCACTGAAGCTTTCTTT. This translates into CASSPDRLGTEAFF.

Details on this clone: The junction shows a germline mismatch at one end, possibly a read error. The V and J genes are TRBV7-7 and TRBJ2-7; D might be TRBD1 (6 bases). The germline gives CDR1 SSHAT, CDR2 FNYEAQ (reference sequence). CDR3 size: 14 residues. The CDR3 DNA is TGTGCTAGCAGCTTAGGCCCACAGGGATACGAGCAGTACTTC. The encoded protein is CASSLGPQGYEQYF.

The V call is TRBV4-2, the J call TRBJ2-5; TRBD2 matches at 8 bases. Germline lookup yields CDR1 LGHNA and CDR2 YNFKEQ. This CDR3 is 16 amino acids long. Losses at the gene ends were 1 base for V and 2 bases for J; bases not matched to a gene: 6. CDR3 bases: TGTGCCAGCAGCCAAGGGCAGGGACTAGATCAAGAGACCCAGTACTTC. Protein: CASSQGQGLDQETQYF.

The chain is built from TRBV24-1 and TRBJ2-1, with a possible D match to TRBD2 (6 bases). Trimming stripped 3 bases from V and 3 bases from J, with 14 bases between. Looked up from germline, CDR1 is KGHDR and CDR2 is SFDVKD. The CDR3 sequence is 16 residues long. The CDR3: CATSDPRGGVYNEQFF. CDR3 coding DNA: TGTGCCACCAGTGATCCACGGGGAGGAGTCTACAATGAGCAGTTCTTC.

V gene TRBV27 combines with J gene TRBJ2-2, with a tentative D call TRBD1 (5 bases). Germline assignment: CDR1 MNHEY and CDR2 SMNVEV (reference sequence). The CDR3 has 13 residues. Between the trimmed V and J ends, which lost 5 bases and 6 bases, there was a span of 10 bases. The CDR3 here is CASSIRTPGELFF. As DNA, the CDR3 is TGTGCCAGCAGTATTCGGACACCCGGGGAGCTGTTTTTT.

This clone has just a few counts. The chain recombines TRBV6-1 with TRBJ1-5; D unclear. Deletions cut 0 bases from V and 7 bases from J, with 7 bases between. The CDR3 runs 13 residues. CDR1 MNHNS and CDR2 SASEGT come from the germline V gene. The CDR3: CASSEAGRQPQHF. CDR3 sequence (DNA): TGTGCCAGCAGTGAAGCGGGGAGACAGCCCCAGCATTTT.

This clone was counted a few times. The chain's CDR3 is CASSVGQDGQPQHF. DNA for the CDR3: TGTGCCAGCAGCGTAGGACAGGATGGACAGCCCCAGCATTTT. The rearrangement joins TRBV9 to TRBJ1-5; D perhaps matches TRBD1 (6 bases). Per the germline V gene, CDR1 is SGDLS and CDR2 is YYNGEE. V gave up 0 bases and J gave up 7 bases, with 11 bases separating them. CDR3 size: 14 residues.

The chain links TRBV4-1 to TRBJ2-5; 8 nucleotides agree with TRBD1. CDR1 MGHRA and CDR2 YSYEKL come from the germline V gene. V trimming: 1 base; J trimming: 5 bases; junction bases outside the gene matches: 9. The CDR3 sequence is 16 residues long. The CDR3 loop reads CASSQGLGQGGETQYF. As DNA, the CDR3 is TGCGCCAGCAGCCAAGGACTCGGACAGGGCGGGGAGACCCAGTACTTC.

This clone was detected only a few times. V usage is TRBV9 and J usage is TRBJ1-1; D may be TRBD1 (5 bases). The germline CDR1 and CDR2 sequences are SGDLS and YYNGEE. CDR3 length: 14 residues. Trimming left V 4 bases short and J 0 bases short, with 10 bases between. The DNA for the CDR3 is TGTGCCAGCAGCCTGGACACTATGAACACTGAAGCTTTCTTT. Amino acid sequence: CASSLDTMNTEAFF.

The V call is TRBV5-4, the J call TRBJ1-1; TRBD1 matches at 8 bases. V lost 0 bases, J lost 5 bases, and 6 bases stayed unmatched. The CDR3 has 15 residues. CDR1 and CDR2 from the germline V gene are SGHNT and YYREEE (reference sequence). For the CDR3, the DNA is TGTGCCAGCAGCTTGGTCCAGGGGGCGGTTACTGAAGCTTTCTTT. Translating gives CASSLVQGAVTEAFF.

This clone has just a few counts. This chain uses TRBV27 with TRBJ1-2; D is possibly TRBD1 (5 bases). The germline V and J ends were trimmed by 2 bases and 8 bases, with 15 bases remaining between them. Per germline, CDR1 MNHEY and CDR2 SMNVEV (reference sequence). This CDR3 is 14 amino acids long. CDR3 nucleotides: TGTGCCAGCAGTTTAAGGCAGGGAGGGCGCGGCTACACCTTC. Amino acids: CASSLRQGGRGYTF.

The chain links TRBV15 to TRBJ1-1; D is ambiguous. Per germline, CDR1 LNHNV and CDR2 YYDKDF (reference sequence). The CDR3 has 15 amino acids. V lost 4 bases and J 1 base, leaving 13 bases between the germline ends. CDR3 coding DNA: TGTGCCACCAGCATCCCCCGGGAGGCGAACACTGAAGCTTTCTTT. Protein product: CATSIPREANTEAFF.

CDR3 DNA: TGTGCCAGCAGTTTATCCCTTACCGGGATGCCTCCCTACGAGCAGTACTTC. This gives the protein CASSLSLTGMPPYEQYF. The gene calls are TRBV27 and TRBJ2-7, with a tentative D call TRBD2 (5 bases). V was pared by 0 bases and J by 2 bases, with 17 bases between. The CDR3 has 17 amino acids. Germline CDR1 is MNHEY and CDR2 is SMNVEV (reference sequence).

The gene calls are TRBV18 and TRBJ2-2, with TRBD1 identical over 7 bases. Germline trimming cut 4 bases from V and 0 bases from J; bases unmatched to any gene: 5. This CDR3 is built from 16 residues. From germline, CDR1 is KGHSH and CDR2 LQKENI. This CDR3 reads CASSLLGTANTGELFF. CDR3 sequence (DNA): TGTGCCAGCTCACTCCTTGGGACAGCGAACACCGGGGAGCTGTTTTTT.

V is TRBV27 and J is TRBJ2-3; TRBD2 matches at 12 bases. In germline, CDR1 is MNHEY, CDR2 SMNVEV (reference sequence). The CDR3 extends over 18 amino acids. V lost 6 bases, J lost 1 base, and 11 bases stayed unmatched. Here the CDR3 reads CASSILRLAGVGTDTQYF. CDR3 nucleotides: TGTGCCAGCAGCATACTTCGACTAGCGGGAGTCGGCACAGATACGCAGTATTTT.

This chain links TRBV27 with TRBJ1-2, with 9 bases aligning to TRBD1. V lost 2 bases to trimming and J lost 6 bases; unmatched junction nucleotides: 13. The CDR3 contains 17 residues. Germline assignment: CDR1 MNHEY and CDR2 SMNVEV (reference sequence). CDR3 protein: CASSLGTGQGSGDGYTF. As DNA, the CDR3 is TGTGCCAGCAGTTTAGGGACAGGGCAGGGATCGGGGGATGGCTACACCTTC.